These 16 T cell receptor beta chains were sequenced from one sample in a study of OX40 agonist ivuxolimab in advanced cancers. Generated by immunoSEQ multiplex PCR, the TCRdb table keeps only in-frame clones and is missing some. The data contain tens of thousands of clones, roughly 90% of them singletons. Sequencing was performed on CD4+ or CD8+ T cells sorted from blood, taken in a trial of the OX40 agonist ivuxolimab. These receptors were collected from an adult with an advanced solid tumor such as melanoma, head and neck, liver or kidney cancer.

V is TRBV7-3 and J is TRBJ2-7; a possible D gene is TRBD1 (5 bases). Germline values: CDR1 SGHTA, CDR2 FQGTGA. This CDR3 is built from 12 residues. V lost 4 bases to trimming and J lost 3 bases, with 7 bases between them. The chain's CDR3 is CASSSRDYEQYF. CDR3 DNA sequence: TGTGCCAGCAGCTCCAGGGACTACGAGCAGTACTTC.

The chain carries TRBV14 and TRBJ2-3; the D is unclear. CDR1 is SGHDN, CDR2 FVKESK, per germline. V dropped 2 bases and J dropped 6 bases, with 9 bases sitting between them. This CDR3 spans 13 amino acids. The CDR3 loop is CASSQFAPDTQYF. CDR3 DNA: TGTGCCAGCAGCCAATTCGCCCCGGATACGCAGTATTTT.

The genes are TRBV15 and TRBJ2-7; D not certain. Germline V CDR1 and CDR2: LNHNV, YYDKDF (reference sequence). The CDR3 loop spans 8 amino acids. V was cut by 3 bases and J by 12 bases, with 3 bases left in between. Here the CDR3 reads CATSSAYF. The CDR3 DNA reads as TGTGCCACCAGCAGTGCGTACTTC.

This clone showed up just once. The chain links TRBV2 to TRBJ2-7, with D unresolved. This CDR3 has 14 amino acids. Germline V gene lookup returns CDR1 SNHLY and CDR2 FYNNEI. Trimming removed 5 bases at V and 0 bases at J, with 11 bases between. CDR3 residues: CASSSTVSSYEQYF. The CDR3, as DNA: TGTGCCAGCAGTTCGACGGTAAGCTCCTACGAGCAGTACTTC.

The chain employs TRBV30 and TRBJ1-2, with TRBD1 as a possible D gene (5 bases). Germline CDR1 reads GTSNPN; CDR2 reads SVGIG (reference sequence). The CDR3 is made up of 18 amino acids. Trimming took 2 bases from V and 4 from J, leaving 26 bases between them. CDR3 amino acids: CAWSHPGGTLDFFYGYTF. CDR3 coding DNA: TGTGCCTGGAGTCATCCTGGAGGGACCCTTGATTTTTTCTATGGCTACACCTTC. Filled out from reference TRBV30 and TRBJ1-2, the complete variable domain reads SQTIHQWPATLVQPVGSPLSLECTVEGTSNPNLYWYRQAAGRGLQLLFYSVGIGQISSEVPQNLSASRPQDRQFILSSKKLLLSDSGFYLCAWSHPGGTLDFFYGYTFGSGTRLTVV.

As to this clone: Its ends do not fully match the called genes, so a read error is possible. The chain uses TRBV7-7 and TRBJ2-1; D is unclear. CDR1 is SSHAT, CDR2 FNYEAQ, per germline (reference sequence). This CDR3 spans 13 amino acids. CDR3 in amino acids: CASSLGSVDEQFF. CDR3 coding DNA: TGTGCTAGCAGCTTAGGAAGTGTAGATGAGCAGTTCTTC.

The V gene is TRBV2, the J gene TRBJ2-3; D is uncertain. Trimming took 3 bases from V and 1 from J, leaving 8 bases between them. The germline CDR1 and CDR2 sequences are SNHLY and FYNNEI. This CDR3 is 14 amino acids long. The CDR3 DNA is TGTGCCAGCAGTGATCGGCGCGGCACAGATACGCAGTATTTT. Translated, it gives CASSDRRGTDTQYF.

This rearrangement joins TRBV29-1 to TRBJ2-2; D remains ambiguous. V was cut by 1 base and J by 0 bases, with 6 bases left in between. Germline lookup yields CDR1 SQVTM and CDR2 ANQGSEA. The CDR3 sequence is 14 residues long. The DNA for the CDR3 is TGCAGCGTTGAAGTGGTTGCGAACACCGGGGAGCTGTTTTTT. Protein: CSVEVVANTGELFF.

The chain links TRBV6-1 to TRBJ2-7; tentatively, D is TRBD1 (6 bases). The CDR3 consists of 15 residues. Trimming cost V 6 bases and J 4 bases, with 19 bases left between them. Germline V CDR1 and CDR2: MNHNS, SASEGT. In DNA, the CDR3 is TGTGCCAGCAGCTTAAGGGACACCTCAGGGTACGAGCAGTACTTC. It codes for CASSLRDTSGYEQYF.

The chain links TRBV28 to TRBJ1-2, with 8 bases aligning to TRBD1. This CDR3 has 13 residues. V lost 10 bases to trimming and J lost 3 bases; unmatched junction nucleotides: 7. CDR1 and CDR2 (germline): MDHEN, SYDVKM. The chain's CDR3 is CAIQQGADYGYTF. Here the CDR3 DNA reads TGTGCCATCCAGCAGGGGGCGGACTATGGCTACACCTTC.

V is TRBV5-4 and J is TRBJ2-7; D is tentatively TRBD1 or TRBD2 (6 bases each). The CDR3 length is 16 residues. The germline CDR1 and CDR2 sequences are SGHNT and YYREEE (reference sequence). Deletions cut 4 bases from V and 2 bases from J, with 19 bases between. CDR3: CASSQLRGGQPYEQYF. Written as DNA, the CDR3 is TGTGCCAGCAGCCAACTCCGGGGAGGACAGCCCTACGAGCAGTACTTC.

About this clone itself: The identical CDR3 is also encoded by other nucleotide sequences in the sample. The chain recombines TRBV19 with TRBJ1-5; no clear D gene. The CDR3 totals 13 residues. Germline V gives CDR1 LNHDA, CDR2 SQIVND (reference sequence). V gave up 2 bases and J gave up 7 bases, with 9 bases separating them. As DNA, the CDR3 is TGTGCCAGTAGTATACAAGGGCGCCAGCCCCAGCATTTT. Translating gives CASSIQGRQPQHF.

The chain carries TRBV30 and TRBJ2-1; D is perhaps TRBD2 (5 bases). Germline assignment: CDR1 GTSNPN and CDR2 SVGIG (reference sequence). The V end was cut by 1 base, the J end by 4 bases, with 11 bases between. The CDR3 contains 14 residues. In nucleotides, the CDR3 is TGTGCCTGGAGTGATTCAGCGGTTTACAATGAGCAGTTCTTC. Protein product: CAWSDSAVYNEQFF.

V is TRBV12-5 and J is TRBJ2-2, with D possibly matching TRBD2 (5 bases). V was pared by 6 bases and J by 3 bases, with 20 bases between. The CDR3 sequence is 17 residues long. CDR1 and CDR2 (germline): LGHNT, FRNRAP. The CDR3 bases are TGTGCTAGTGGGCCCCCGGGGAGTGTGGGGTACACCGGGGAGCTGTTTTTT. The encoded protein is CASGPPGSVGYTGELFF. Looking up the rest from reference TRBV12-5 and TRBJ2-2 gives the full variable domain: DARVTQTPRHKVTEMGQEVTMRCQPILGHNTVFWYRQTMMQGLELLAYFRNRAPLDDSGMPKDRFSAEMPDATLATLKIQPSEPRDSAVYFCASGPPGSVGYTGELFFGEGSRLTVL.

The sample holds a few counts of this clone. The chain joins TRBV2 to TRBJ1-5; possibly TRBD1 for D (6 bases). This CDR3 is built from 15 residues. Germline values: CDR1 SNHLY, CDR2 FYNNEI. V was shortened by 8 bases and J by 3 bases, with 17 bases between the two germline ends. The CDR3 nucleotides read TGTGCCAGCCAACCGGAGGCAGGGGTCAATCAGCCCCAGCATTTT. Its translation: CASQPEAGVNQPQHF.

The chain couples TRBV18 to TRBJ2-7; the D is unclear. The CDR3 is made up of 13 amino acids. Germline lookup yields CDR1 KGHSH and CDR2 LQKENI. The V and J ends lost 6 bases and 7 bases respectively, with 16 bases between them. The CDR3 nucleotides are TGTGCCAGCTCCGCCGGCAGCAGACCGGAGCAGTACTTC. This codes for CASSAGSRPEQYF.